This is a list of T cell receptor beta chains from one sample in a study of blood T cell repertoires in COVID-19. This table comes from immunoSEQ multiplex PCR, and its TCRdb copy is limited to in-frame clones, with some not included. The data contain some 280,000 clones, roughly 89% of them singletons. Source material: peripheral blood. These receptors all come from a woman in her thirties with active or convalescent COVID-19. Both conserved end residues are part of each CDR3. D genes are given only for firm matches. Not all rows give a size; the values are once, few, many and, for expanded clones, a class.

size	length	J	V	D	CDR3	DNA
once	14	TRBJ1-1	TRBV12-5	NA	CASGPQTENTEAFF	TGTGCTAGTGGTCCTCAGACAGAGAACACTGAAGCTTTCTTT
NA	16	TRBJ1-5	TRBV7-2	TRBD1	CASSSLTGYSNQPQHF	TGTGCCAGCAGCTCCCTGACAGGGTATAGCAATCAGCCCCAGCATTTT
NA	16	TRBJ2-2	TRBV5-4	TRBD2	CASSNGVAGYTGELFF	TGTGCCAGCAGCAACGGGGTAGCGGGGTACACCGGGGAGCTGTTTTTT
NA	14	TRBJ2-5	TRBV5-4	NA	CASSLHQGGETQYF	TGTGCCAGCAGCTTGCATCAAGGGGGAGAGACCCAGTACTTC
NA	17	TRBJ2-2	TRBV7-2	TRBD2	CASSLVAGGPNTGELFF	TGTGCCAGCAGCTTAGTAGCGGGGGGGCCGAACACCGGGGAGCTGTTTTTT
NA	13	TRBJ2-3	TRBV28	TRBD2	CASGSGGVDTQYF	TGTGCCAGCGGATCCGGGGGGGTGGATACGCAGTATTTT
NA	12	TRBJ1-5	TRBV24-1	NA	CATSDGGEPQHF	TGTGCCACCAGTGACGGCGGGGAGCCCCAGCATTTT
NA	15	TRBJ2-5	TRBV9	TRBD1	CASSSRTGVVETQYF	TGTGCCAGCAGCTCTCGGACAGGGGTTGTGGAGACCCAGTACTTC
NA	13	TRBJ2-7	TRBV3-1/TRBV3-2	NA	CASRRDTDYEQYF	TGTGCCAGCAGAAGAGACACCGACTACGAGCAGTACTTC
NA	15	TRBJ1-1	TRBV30	NA	CAWSLGGAGNTEAFF	TGTGCCTGGAGTTTAGGGGGGGCAGGGAACACTGAAGCTTTCTTT
NA	14	TRBJ2-3	TRBV9	NA	CASSVALLKDTQYF	TGTGCCAGCAGCGTAGCACTCCTCAAGGATACGCAGTATTTT
NA	14	TRBJ1-5	TRBV28	NA	CASRRTDSNQPQHF	TGTGCCAGCAGACGGACAGATAGCAATCAGCCCCAGCATTTT
NA	14	TRBJ2-6	TRBV9	NA	CASSVNSGANVLTF	TGTGCCAGCAGCGTCAACTCTGGGGCCAACGTCCTGACTTTC
NA	12	TRBJ2-7	TRBV12-3/TRBV12-4	NA	CASSQSGYEQYF	TGTGCCAGCAGTCAATCCGGCTACGAGCAGTACTTC
NA	15	TRBJ1-6	TRBV6-6	NA	CASRRQDLLNSPLHF	TGTGCCAGCAGACGACAGGATTTGCTTAATTCACCCCTCCACTTT
once	12	TRBJ1-1	TRBV5-1	NA	CASSFNSGGPFF	TGCGCCAGCAGCTTTAACTCCGGGGGGCCTTTCTTT
NA	17	TRBJ2-6	TRBV4-3	NA	CASSQGVAGTGANVLTF	TGCGCCAGCAGCCAAGGCGTAGCAGGGACTGGGGCCAACGTCCTGACTTTC
NA	12	TRBJ1-2	TRBV10-3	NA	CAISRAGEGYTF	TGTGCCATCAGCAGGGCCGGTGAAGGCTACACCTTC